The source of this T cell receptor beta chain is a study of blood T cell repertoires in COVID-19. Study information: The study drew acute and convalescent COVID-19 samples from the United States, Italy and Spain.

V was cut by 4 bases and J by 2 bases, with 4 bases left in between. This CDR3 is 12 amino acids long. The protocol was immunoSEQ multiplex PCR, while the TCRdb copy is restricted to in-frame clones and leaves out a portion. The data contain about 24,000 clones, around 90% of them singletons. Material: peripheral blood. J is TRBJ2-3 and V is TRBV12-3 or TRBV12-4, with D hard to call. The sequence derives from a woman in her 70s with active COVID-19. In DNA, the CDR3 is TGTGCCAGCAGTTCCAACACAGATACGCAGTATTTT. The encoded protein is CASSSNTDTQYF.